This record looks at one T cell receptor beta chain sequence and its context. Authors' data handling: Amplified reference gene primers provided the basis for estimating nucleated cell counts. Method: immunoSEQ multiplex PCR; TCRdb's copy keeps in-frame clones and lacks some. The V and J calls and clone size are taken from that table; D and trimming were inferred from the DNA. The data contain over 85,000 clones, approximately 85% of them singletons. Germline CDR1 is LGHDT and CDR2 is YNNKEL (reference sequence). The CDR3 is made up of 14 amino acids. Losses at the gene ends were 4 bases for V and 9 bases for J; bases not matched to a gene: 8. The sample belongs to a study of blood T cell repertoires in COVID-19. Study-wide context: Donors in the United States, Italy and Spain gave samples during acute or convalescent COVID-19.

Sequenced sample: peripheral blood. The chain is built from TRBV3-1 (or the pseudogene TRBV3-2) and TRBJ2-1, with TRBD2 matching over 8 bases. This clonotype originated in a woman aged 80 or older with COVID-19, enrolled during active disease. CDR3 in DNA: TGTGCCAGCAGCCCGGGGGGGGTCCGGGTTGAGCAGTTCTTC. Amino acids: CASSPGGVRVEQFF.